The present TCR beta chain was sequenced within a study of T-cell reconstitution after alpha-beta-depleted transplantation in children. The CDR3 contains 14 residues. During its preparation, the TCRbeta library received unique molecular identifiers. TCRdb reanalysed the PCR reads using MiXCR and keeps one entry per CDR3 protein. The sample records about 610,000 distinct CDR3 sequences, about 10% being singletons. With regard to this clonotype: An end of the junction differs from the germline gene, which may be a read error.

This clonotype was sampled from a human donor who donated a stem cell graft to a child with acute myeloid leukemia. V and J are TRBV12-3 or TRBV12-4 and TRBJ2-1, with D uncertain. The sequenced sample was PBMCs from the stem cell graft donor, obtained from the stem cell graft. In nucleotides, the CDR3 is TGTGTCAGCACCCGTCCCCGGACCTACAATGAGCAGTTCTTC. Translation gives CVSTRPRTYNEQFF.